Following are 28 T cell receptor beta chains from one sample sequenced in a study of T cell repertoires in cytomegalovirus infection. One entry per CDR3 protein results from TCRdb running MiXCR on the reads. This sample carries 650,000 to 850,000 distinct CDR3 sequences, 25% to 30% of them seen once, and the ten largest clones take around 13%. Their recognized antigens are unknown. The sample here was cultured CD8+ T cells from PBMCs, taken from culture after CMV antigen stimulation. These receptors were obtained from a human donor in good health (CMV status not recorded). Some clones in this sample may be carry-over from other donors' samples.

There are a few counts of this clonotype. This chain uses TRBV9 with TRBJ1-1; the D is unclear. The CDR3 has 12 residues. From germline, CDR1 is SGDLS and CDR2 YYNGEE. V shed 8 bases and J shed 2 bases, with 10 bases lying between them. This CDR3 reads CASARGNTEAFF. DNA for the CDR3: TGTGCCAGTGCACGGGGAAACACTGAAGCTTTCTTT.

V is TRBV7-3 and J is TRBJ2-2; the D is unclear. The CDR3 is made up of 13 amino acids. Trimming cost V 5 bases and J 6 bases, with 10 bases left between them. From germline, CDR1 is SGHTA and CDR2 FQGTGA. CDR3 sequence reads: CASSPSDAGELFF. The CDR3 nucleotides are TGTGCCAGCAGCCCTTCTGACGCCGGGGAGCTGTTTTTT.

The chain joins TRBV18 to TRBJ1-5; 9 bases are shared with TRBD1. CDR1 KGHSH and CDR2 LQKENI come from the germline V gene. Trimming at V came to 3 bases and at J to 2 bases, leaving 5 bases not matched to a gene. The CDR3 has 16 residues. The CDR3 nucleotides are TGTGCCAGCTCACCGTGGGGACAGGGTCGCAATCAGCCCCAGCATTTT. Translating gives CASSPWGQGRNQPQHF. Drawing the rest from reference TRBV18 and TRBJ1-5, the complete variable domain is NAGVMQNPRHLVRRRGQEARLRCSPMKGHSHVYWYRQLPEEGLKFMVYLQKENIIDESGMPKERFSAEFPKEGPSILRIQQVVRGDSAAYFCASSPWGQGRNQPQHFGDGTRLSIL.

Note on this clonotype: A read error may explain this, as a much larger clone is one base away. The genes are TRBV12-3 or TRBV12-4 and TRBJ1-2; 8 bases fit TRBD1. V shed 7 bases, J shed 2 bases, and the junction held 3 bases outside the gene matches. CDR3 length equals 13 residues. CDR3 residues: CASKDRENYGYTF. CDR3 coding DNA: TGTGCCAGCAAGGACAGGGAAAACTATGGCTACACCTTC.

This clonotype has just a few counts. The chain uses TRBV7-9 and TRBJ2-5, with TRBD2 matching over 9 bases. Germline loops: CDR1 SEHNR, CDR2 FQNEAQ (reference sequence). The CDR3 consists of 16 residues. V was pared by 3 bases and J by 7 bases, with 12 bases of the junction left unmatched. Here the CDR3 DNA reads TGTGCCAGCAGCTTTACGACTAGCGGTTCGGATGCGACCCAGTACTTC. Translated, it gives CASSFTTSGSDATQYF.

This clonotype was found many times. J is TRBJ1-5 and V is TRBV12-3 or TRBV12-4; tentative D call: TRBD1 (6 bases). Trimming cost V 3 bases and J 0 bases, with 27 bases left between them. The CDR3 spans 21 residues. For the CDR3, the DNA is TGTGCCAGCAGTTTCTACCTTGAGGACAGAAGGCGAGTGGTTAGCAATCAGCCCCAGCATTTT. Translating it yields CASSFYLEDRRRVVSNQPQHF.

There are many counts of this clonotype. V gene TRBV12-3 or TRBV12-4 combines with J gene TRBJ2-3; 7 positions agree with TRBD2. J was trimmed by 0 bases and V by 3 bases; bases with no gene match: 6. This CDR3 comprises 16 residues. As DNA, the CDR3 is TGTGCCAGCAGTTTTCCCGGGGGGTCTAGCACAGATACGCAGTATTTT. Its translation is CASSFPGGSSTDTQYF.

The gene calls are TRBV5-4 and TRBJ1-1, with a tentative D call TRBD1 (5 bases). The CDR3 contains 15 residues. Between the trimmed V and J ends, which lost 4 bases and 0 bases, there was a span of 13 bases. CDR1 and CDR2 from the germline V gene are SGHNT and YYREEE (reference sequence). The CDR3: CASSNPGSMNTEAFF. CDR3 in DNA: TGTGCCAGCAGCAATCCAGGGTCCATGAACACTGAAGCTTTCTTT.

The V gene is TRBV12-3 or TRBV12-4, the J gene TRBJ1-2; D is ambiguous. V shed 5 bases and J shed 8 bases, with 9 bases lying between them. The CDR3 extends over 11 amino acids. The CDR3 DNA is TGTGCCAGCAGTCCCGATGGGGGCTACACCTTC. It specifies CASSPDGGYTF.

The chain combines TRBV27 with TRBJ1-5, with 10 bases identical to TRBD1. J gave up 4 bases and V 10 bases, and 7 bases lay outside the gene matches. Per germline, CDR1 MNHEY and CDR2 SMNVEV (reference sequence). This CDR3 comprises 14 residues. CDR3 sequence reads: CATRQGAGNQPQHF. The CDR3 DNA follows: TGTGCCACCCGACAGGGGGCGGGGAATCAGCCCCAGCATTTT.

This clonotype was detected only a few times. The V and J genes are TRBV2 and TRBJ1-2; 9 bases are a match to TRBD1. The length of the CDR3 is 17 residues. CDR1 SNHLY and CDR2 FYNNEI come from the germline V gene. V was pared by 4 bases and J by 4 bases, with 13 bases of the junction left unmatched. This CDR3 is CASSGLGQGNLLYGYTF. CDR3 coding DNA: TGTGCCAGCAGTGGTCTGGGACAGGGTAATCTTCTCTATGGCTACACCTTC.

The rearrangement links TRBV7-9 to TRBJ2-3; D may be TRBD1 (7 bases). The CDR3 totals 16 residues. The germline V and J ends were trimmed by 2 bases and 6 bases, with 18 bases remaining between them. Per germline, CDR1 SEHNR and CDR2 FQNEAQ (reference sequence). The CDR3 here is CASSLSSRQGLDTQYF. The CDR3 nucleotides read TGTGCCAGCAGCTTAAGTTCGCGACAGGGACTGGATACGCAGTATTTT.

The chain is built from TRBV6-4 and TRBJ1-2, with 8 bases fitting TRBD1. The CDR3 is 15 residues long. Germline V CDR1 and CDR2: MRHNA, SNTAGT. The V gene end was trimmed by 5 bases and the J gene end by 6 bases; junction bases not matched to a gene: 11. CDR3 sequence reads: CASSSDRATFDGYTF. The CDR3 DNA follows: TGTGCCAGCAGTTCGGACAGGGCGACCTTCGATGGCTACACCTTC.

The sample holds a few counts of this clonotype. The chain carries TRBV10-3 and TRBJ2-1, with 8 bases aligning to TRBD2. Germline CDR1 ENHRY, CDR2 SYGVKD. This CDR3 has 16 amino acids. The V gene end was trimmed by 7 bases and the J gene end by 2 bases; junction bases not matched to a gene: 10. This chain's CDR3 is CAITGTTSGTYNEQFF. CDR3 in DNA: TGTGCCATCACAGGGACCACTAGCGGTACCTACAATGAGCAGTTCTTC.

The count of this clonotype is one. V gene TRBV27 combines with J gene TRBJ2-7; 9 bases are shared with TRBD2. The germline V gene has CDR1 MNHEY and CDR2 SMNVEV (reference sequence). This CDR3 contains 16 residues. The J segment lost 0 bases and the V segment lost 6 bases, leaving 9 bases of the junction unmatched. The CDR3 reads CASRAAGGTSSYEQYV. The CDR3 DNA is TGTGCCAGCAGAGCAGCGGGGGGAACGAGCTCCTACGAGCAGTACGTC.

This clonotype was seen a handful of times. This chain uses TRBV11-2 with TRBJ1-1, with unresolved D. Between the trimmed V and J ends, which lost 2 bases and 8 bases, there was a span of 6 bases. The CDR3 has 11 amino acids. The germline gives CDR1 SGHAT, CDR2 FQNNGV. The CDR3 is CASSLLSEAFF. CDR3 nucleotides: TGTGCCAGCAGCTTATTGAGCGAAGCTTTCTTT.

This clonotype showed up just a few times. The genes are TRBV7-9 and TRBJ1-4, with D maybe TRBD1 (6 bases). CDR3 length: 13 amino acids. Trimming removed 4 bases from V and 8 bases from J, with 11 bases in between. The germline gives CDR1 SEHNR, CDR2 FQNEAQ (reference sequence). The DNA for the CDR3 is TGTGCCAGCAGCTGGGACATCTCGGAAAAACTGTTTTTT. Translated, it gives CASSWDISEKLFF.

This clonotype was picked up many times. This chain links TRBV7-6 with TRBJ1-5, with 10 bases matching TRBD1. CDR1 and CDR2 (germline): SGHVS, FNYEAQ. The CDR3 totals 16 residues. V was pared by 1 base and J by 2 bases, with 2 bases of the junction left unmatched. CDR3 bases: TGTGCCAGCAGCTTAGGGACAGGGGGACGCAATCAGCCCCAGCATTTT. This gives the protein CASSLGTGGRNQPQHF.

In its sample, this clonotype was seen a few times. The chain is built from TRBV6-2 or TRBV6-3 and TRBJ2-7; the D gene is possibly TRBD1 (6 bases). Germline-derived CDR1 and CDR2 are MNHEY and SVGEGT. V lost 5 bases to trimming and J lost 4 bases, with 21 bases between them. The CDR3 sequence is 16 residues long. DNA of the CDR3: TGTGCCAGCAGTCACAGGGAGAATACTGACTTATACGAGCAGTACGTC. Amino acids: CASSHRENTDLYEQYV.

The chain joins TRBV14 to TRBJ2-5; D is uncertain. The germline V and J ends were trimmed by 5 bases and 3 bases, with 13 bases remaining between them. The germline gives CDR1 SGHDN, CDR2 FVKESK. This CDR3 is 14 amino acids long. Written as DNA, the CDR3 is TGTGCCAGCAGCTTCCGACAATATAAAGAGACCCAGTACTTC. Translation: CASSFRQYKETQYF.

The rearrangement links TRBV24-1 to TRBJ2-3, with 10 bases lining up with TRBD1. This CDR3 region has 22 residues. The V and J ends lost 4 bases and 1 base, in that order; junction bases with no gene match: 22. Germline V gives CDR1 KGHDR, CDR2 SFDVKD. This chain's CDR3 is CATSDRNRQGAETQVGTDTQYF. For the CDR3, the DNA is TGTGCCACCAGTGACCGGAACCGACAGGGGGCCGAAACCCAGGTGGGCACAGATACGCAGTATTTT.

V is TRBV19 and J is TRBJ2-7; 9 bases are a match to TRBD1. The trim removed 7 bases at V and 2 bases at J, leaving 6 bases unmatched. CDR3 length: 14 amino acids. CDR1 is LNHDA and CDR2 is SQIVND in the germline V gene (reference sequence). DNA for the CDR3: TGTGCCAGTACACCGGGACAGGGTCCCTACGAGCAGTACTTC. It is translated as CASTPGQGPYEQYF.

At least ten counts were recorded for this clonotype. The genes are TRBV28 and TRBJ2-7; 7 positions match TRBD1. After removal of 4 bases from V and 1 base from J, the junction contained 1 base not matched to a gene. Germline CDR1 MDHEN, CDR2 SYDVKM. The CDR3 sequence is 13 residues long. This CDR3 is CASSSGQSYEQYV. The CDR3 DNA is TGTGCCAGCAGTTCGGGACAGTCCTACGAGCAGTACGTC.

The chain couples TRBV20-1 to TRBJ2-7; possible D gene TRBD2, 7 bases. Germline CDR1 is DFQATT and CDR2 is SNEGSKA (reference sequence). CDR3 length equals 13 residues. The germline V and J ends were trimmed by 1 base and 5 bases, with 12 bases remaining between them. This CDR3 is CSARGGGLHEQYF. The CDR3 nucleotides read TGCAGTGCTAGAGGGGGGGGGCTCCACGAGCAGTACTTC.

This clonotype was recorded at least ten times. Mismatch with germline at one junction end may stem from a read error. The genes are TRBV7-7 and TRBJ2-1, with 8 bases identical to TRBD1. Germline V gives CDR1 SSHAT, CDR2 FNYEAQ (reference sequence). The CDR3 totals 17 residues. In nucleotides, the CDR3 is TGTGCTAGCAGCTTAGTGTTCTTGGGACAGGTGAACAATGAGCAGTTCTTC. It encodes CASSLVFLGQVNNEQFF. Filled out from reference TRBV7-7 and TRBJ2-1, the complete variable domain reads GAGVSQSPRYKVTKRGQDVTLRCDPISSHATLYWYQQALGQGPEFLTYFNYEAQPDKSGLPSDRFSAERPEGSISTLTIQRTEQRDSAMYRCASSLVFLGQVNNEQFFGPGTRLTVL.

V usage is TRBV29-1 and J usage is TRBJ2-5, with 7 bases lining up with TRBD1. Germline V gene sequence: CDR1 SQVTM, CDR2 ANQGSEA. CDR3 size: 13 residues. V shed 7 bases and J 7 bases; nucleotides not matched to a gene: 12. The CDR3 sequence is CSASGGVKGTQYF. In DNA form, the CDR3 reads TGCAGCGCCTCAGGGGGAGTAAAGGGGACCCAGTACTTC.

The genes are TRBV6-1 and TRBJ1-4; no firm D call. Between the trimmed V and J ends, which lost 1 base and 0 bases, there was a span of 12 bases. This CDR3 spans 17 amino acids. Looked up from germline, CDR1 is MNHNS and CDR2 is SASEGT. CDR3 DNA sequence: TGTGCCAGCAGTGAAGAACTGGGCCTCGCAACTAATGAAAAACTGTTTTTT. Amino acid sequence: CASSEELGLATNEKLFF.

In nucleotides, the CDR3 is TGTGCCAGCAGTGAAGAGGGGACTTCCATCACAGATACGCAGTATTTT. This codes for CASSEEGTSITDTQYF. The chain links TRBV6-4 to TRBJ2-3; weak D call: TRBD2 (6 bases). The ends were cut back, 3 bases at V and 2 bases at J, with 15 bases in the middle. Germline V gene data show CDR1 as MRHNA and CDR2 as SNTAGT. The CDR3 is 16 residues long.